This T cell receptor beta chain was sequenced during a study of T cells in Graves' hyperthyroidism and ophthalmopathy. This clonotype appeared many times. There were TCR beta CDR3 regions amplified from RNA transcripts. TCR CDR3 underwent first-round RT-PCR with the HTBI primer set. MiXCR was run by TCRdb on the multiplex PCR reads, yielding one entry per CDR3 protein. There are under 350,000 distinct CDR3 sequences in the sample; roughly 15% occur only once, and 30% to 35% lies in the top ten. This TCR derives from a woman aged 40 to 50 with Graves' ophthalmopathy. Sequenced material: blood.

The CDR3 spells CASTGYLETQYF. The CDR3 DNA follows: TGTGCCAGCACAGGGTATTTGGAGACCCAGTACTTC. The chain employs TRBV28 and TRBJ2-5; the D gene is possibly TRBD1 (5 bases). Germline values: CDR1 MDHEN, CDR2 SYDVKM. Trimming took 7 bases from V and 5 from J, leaving 11 bases between them. This CDR3 is built from 12 residues.